The 4 T cell receptor beta chains below come from one sample, sequenced in a study of control samples from healthy donors and cancer patients. The method was immunoSEQ multiplex PCR; TCRdb's version includes in-frame clones alone and lacks a portion of them. The sample lists around 30,000 clones, 65% to 90% occurring once. Sequencing input: PBMCs. These receptors came from a woman aged 60-75 years with head and neck cancer.

The chain has TRBV10-2 and TRBJ2-3; weak D call: TRBD1 (5 bases). CDR1 is WSHSY and CDR2 is SAAADI in the germline V gene. Trimming took off 2 bases at V and 3 bases at J, with 9 bases between the two ends. CDR3 length equals 14 residues. CDR3 nucleotides: TGCGCCAGCAGTGAGCAGGGCCAGACAGATACGCAGTATTTT. This encodes CASSEQGQTDTQYF.

Points on this clone: Germline and junction disagree at one end, which may indicate a read error. V and J are TRBV19 and TRBJ1-3; D is undetermined. Germline V gene sequence: CDR1 LNHDA, CDR2 SQIVND (reference sequence). The CDR3 totals 14 residues. The CDR3 DNA follows: TGTGCCAGTAGTATTACCTCCTCTCGAAACACCATATATTTT. Translation gives CASSITSSRNTIYF.

The chain employs TRBV5-1 and TRBJ2-1; 7 bases match TRBD2. The V gene's germline CDR1 is SGHRS and CDR2 YFSETQ. The CDR3 totals 14 residues. J gave up 8 bases and V 3 bases, and 8 bases lay outside the gene matches. CDR3 in DNA: TGCGCCAGCAGCTGGGCCGCGGGGGTAGATGAGCAGTTCTTC. Translation gives CASSWAAGVDEQFF.

CDR3 coding DNA: TGTGCCAGCTCCATACGCAATGAGCAGTTCTTC. It translates to CASSIRNEQFF. The chain combines TRBV6-6 with TRBJ2-1; no reliable D call. In germline, CDR1 is MNHNY, CDR2 SVGAGI (reference sequence). This CDR3 is 11 amino acids long. Trimming removed 8 bases from V and 6 bases from J, with 8 bases in between.